Below, 32 T cell receptor beta chains from the same sample are listed, as sequenced in a study of CD8 T cells in Susac syndrome. RNA in amounts of roughly 0.5 to 1 ug was reverse transcribed with random hexamers. TCRdb processed the immunoSEQ multiplex PCR reads anew with MiXCR; each CDR3 protein has one entry. The sample shows hundreds of thousands of distinct CDR3 sequences, less than 95% of them seen only once. Sequencing was performed on CD4+ T cells from PBMCs. The origin of the receptors is a human donor with Susac syndrome.

This clonotype was seen more than once but under ten times. The rearrangement links TRBV7-2 to TRBJ2-3, with 7 bases aligning to TRBD1. Unmatched junction bases numbered 5, after V lost 6 bases and J lost 2 bases. Per germline, CDR1 SGHTA and CDR2 FQGNSA. This CDR3 is built from 14 residues. CDR3 in DNA: TGTGCCAGCAGACTGGACAGGCTCACAGATACGCAGTATTTT. Protein sequence: CASRLDRLTDTQYF.

V is TRBV6-5 and J is TRBJ1-1, with D possibly being TRBD1 (5 bases). CDR1 and CDR2 from the germline V gene are MNHEY and SVGAGI. This CDR3 comprises 16 residues. V gave up 4 bases and J gave up 0 bases, with 15 bases separating them. The CDR3 spells CASSWGHLTMNTEAFF. Written as DNA, the CDR3 is TGTGCCAGCAGTTGGGGCCACCTTACCATGAACACTGAAGCTTTCTTT.

The CDR3 nucleotides are TGTGCCAGCAGTTTAACAGGGCGCAGGTCCTATAATTCACCCCTCCACTTT. It yields the protein CASSLTGRRSYNSPLHF. V usage is TRBV27 and J usage is TRBJ1-6; D might be TRBD1 (6 bases). V was cut by 2 bases and J by 1 base, with 12 bases left in between. Per the germline V gene, CDR1 is MNHEY and CDR2 is SMNVEV (reference sequence). The CDR3 covers 17 residues.

The V and J genes are TRBV25-1 and TRBJ1-2; the D is unclear. The germline gives CDR1 MGHDK, CDR2 SYGVNS. This CDR3 contains 12 residues. Trimming pared 4 bases from V and 4 bases from J, leaving 7 bases between. The CDR3 loop reads CASSAPVYGYTF. Written as DNA, the CDR3 is TGTGCCAGCAGTGCGCCCGTCTATGGCTACACCTTC.

J is TRBJ1-2 and V is TRBV30, with D possibly being TRBD1 (5 bases). The CDR3 is made up of 13 amino acids. The germline V gene encodes CDR1 GTSNPN and CDR2 SVGIG (reference sequence). Trimming cost V 7 bases and J 6 bases, with 18 bases left between them. DNA for the CDR3: TGTGCCTCCTACCCCCCAGGGAACCATGGCTACACCTTC. Protein: CASYPPGNHGYTF.

This chain uses TRBV5-1 with TRBJ2-7; D may be TRBD1 (6 bases). Trimming stripped 5 bases from V and 7 bases from J, with 19 bases between. From germline, CDR1 is SGHRS and CDR2 YFSETQ. CDR3 size: 14 residues. The CDR3 region has the DNA TGCGCCAGCAGACCGGGACAAGGGAACAGAGAGCAGTACTTC. It translates to CASRPGQGNREQYF.

The chain carries TRBV20-1 and TRBJ1-6, with a weak D call TRBD1 (5 bases). The CDR3 spans 15 residues. The V end was cut by 6 bases, the J end by 6 bases, with 18 bases between. Germline lookup yields CDR1 DFQATT and CDR2 SNEGSKA (reference sequence). The chain's CDR3 is CSAPRGPDSNSPLHF. The CDR3 region has the DNA TGCAGTGCCCCTAGGGGCCCAGATAGTAATTCACCCCTCCACTTT.

This clonotype was found once. The chain couples TRBV19 to TRBJ2-3, with D unresolved. V dropped 1 base and J dropped 1 base, with 0 bases sitting between them. In germline, CDR1 is LNHDA, CDR2 SQIVND (reference sequence). CDR3 size: 12 residues. The CDR3, as DNA: TGTGCCAGTAGTATAGGCACAGATACGCAGTATTTT. Translating it yields CASSIGTDTQYF.

The rearrangement uses TRBV6-2 or TRBV6-3 and TRBJ2-5, with D possibly called TRBD1 or TRBD2 (5 bases each). CDR3 length equals 14 residues. CDR1 and CDR2 from the germline V gene are MNHEY and SVGEGT. V was cut by 7 bases and J by 5 bases, with 17 bases left in between. In DNA, the CDR3 is TGTGCCAGCAACCGGGCAGGCGAGGGGGAGACCCAGTACTTC. Encoded protein: CASNRAGEGETQYF.

This chain links TRBV18 with TRBJ1-4, with a possible D match to TRBD1 (5 bases). The CDR3 has 15 amino acids. Trimming pared 6 bases from V and 8 bases from J, leaving 19 bases between. Germline CDR1 KGHSH, CDR2 LQKENI. The CDR3: CASSDTGSSGEKLFF. The CDR3, as DNA: TGTGCCAGCTCGGACACCGGGTCTTCTGGGGAAAAACTGTTTTTT.

Only one count was recorded for this clonotype. The chain carries TRBV18 and TRBJ1-2; 7 positions agree with TRBD1. The CDR3 covers 14 residues. Germline CDR1 and CDR2: KGHSH and LQKENI. V was clipped by 3 bases and J by 6 bases; unmatched bases: 7. The CDR3 region has the DNA TGTGCCAGCTCACCTCTCGACAGGGCCAATGGCTACACCTTC. Translated: CASSPLDRANGYTF.

This chain uses TRBV6-5 with TRBJ1-2; D call uncertain. The CDR3 loop spans 13 amino acids. Trimming removed 2 bases at V and 5 bases at J, with 9 bases between. Germline V gene data show CDR1 as MNHEY and CDR2 as SVGAGI. This CDR3 is CASSYHPLYGYTF. CDR3 coding DNA: TGTGCCAGCAGTTACCACCCTCTGTATGGCTACACCTTC.

V is TRBV30 and J is TRBJ1-4; D might be TRBD1 (5 bases). CDR3 size: 14 residues. Deletions cut 1 base from V and 8 bases from J, with 14 bases between. Germline V CDR1 and CDR2: GTSNPN, SVGIG (reference sequence). DNA of the CDR3: TGTGCCTGGAGTGAGGGGACTTGGGGCGAAAAACTGTTTTTT. Its protein is CAWSEGTWGEKLFF. The full variable domain, in which reference TRBV30 and TRBJ1-4 provide the parts outside the CDR3, is SQTIHQWPATLVQPVGSPLSLECTVEGTSNPNLYWYRQAAGRGLQLLFYSVGIGQISSEVPQNLSASRPQDRQFILSSKKLLLSDSGFYLCAWSEGTWGEKLFFGSGTQLSVL.

V gene TRBV28 combines with J gene TRBJ1-6; D might be TRBD1 (6 bases). The germline V gene has CDR1 MDHEN and CDR2 SYDVKM. Trimming stripped 5 bases from V and 9 bases from J, with 20 bases between. This CDR3 contains 16 residues. In nucleotides, the CDR3 is TGTGCCAGCAGTACGCCGGACAGTCCCGGTGGTTCACCCCTCCACTTT. Amino acids: CASSTPDSPGGSPLHF.

The chain has TRBV20-1 and TRBJ1-1; no firm D call. CDR3 length: 14 amino acids. Between the trimmed V and J ends, which lost 4 bases and 1 base, there was a span of 13 bases. Germline loops: CDR1 DFQATT, CDR2 SNEGSKA (reference sequence). CDR3 in DNA: TGCAGTGCTATAAGGGCGAGTCGGAACACTGAAGCTTTCTTT. The encoded protein is CSAIRASRNTEAFF.

V is TRBV9 and J is TRBJ1-2, with D possibly matching TRBD1 (5 bases). This CDR3 is built from 16 residues. The V end lost 4 bases, the J end lost 2 bases, and 18 bases lay between the germline ends. Germline V gives CDR1 SGDLS, CDR2 YYNGEE. The CDR3 here is CASSPRDRQPNYGYTF. Here the CDR3 DNA reads TGTGCCAGCAGCCCTCGGGACCGTCAACCGAACTATGGCTACACCTTC.

The CDR3 region is CASRQDSSGISGELFF. CDR3 bases: TGTGCCAGCAGGCAAGACTCTTCGGGGATCAGCGGGGAGCTGTTTTTT. The chain employs TRBV27 and TRBJ2-2, with D possibly TRBD2 on 5 matching bases. V lost 6 bases and J 7 bases, leaving 21 bases between the germline ends. Looked up from germline, CDR1 is MNHEY and CDR2 is SMNVEV (reference sequence). The length of the CDR3 is 16 residues.

This clonotype was seen once. J is TRBJ2-5 and V is TRBV5-4, with D perhaps being TRBD1 or TRBD2 (5 bases each). V shed 3 bases and J shed 7 bases, with 13 bases lying between them. Germline V CDR1 and CDR2: SGHNT, YYREEE (reference sequence). The CDR3 loop spans 13 amino acids. The CDR3 DNA follows: TGTGCCAGCAGCTGGGACGGACGAGGGACCCAGTACTTC. It specifies CASSWDGRGTQYF. Looking up the rest from reference TRBV5-4 and TRBJ2-5 gives the full variable domain: ETGVTQSPTHLIKTRGQQVTLRCSSQSGHNTVSWYQQALGQGPQFIFQYYREEENGRGNFPPRFSGLQFPNYSSELNVNALELDDSALYLCASSWDGRGTQYFGPGTRLLVL.

The chain links TRBV4-1 to TRBJ2-3; tentative D call: TRBD1 (5 bases). The CDR3 runs 14 residues. Germline CDR1 reads MGHRA; CDR2 reads YSYEKL. V lost 6 bases to trimming and J lost 0 bases, with 10 bases between them. CDR3 sequence (DNA): TGCGCCAGCAGTGGGGCGGCTAGCACAGATACGCAGTATTTT. Amino acids: CASSGAASTDTQYF.

The chain combines TRBV20-1 with TRBJ2-3, with 9 bases lining up with TRBD2. This CDR3 comprises 15 residues. The ends lost 5 bases at V and 2 bases at J; junction bases unmatched: 8. Germline V CDR1 and CDR2: DFQATT, SNEGSKA (reference sequence). The CDR3 sequence: CSAVSGGTATDTQYF. As DNA, the CDR3 is TGCAGTGCTGTTAGCGGGGGAACTGCCACAGATACGCAGTATTTT.

The genes are TRBV5-4 and TRBJ1-2, with no clear D. V was clipped by 1 base and J by 4 bases, with 8 bases between them. In germline, CDR1 is SGHNT, CDR2 YYREEE (reference sequence). There are 13 residues in the CDR3. CDR3 residues: CASSLWGGYGYTF. The DNA of the CDR3 is TGTGCCAGCAGCTTGTGGGGAGGCTATGGCTACACCTTC.

The chain uses TRBV19 and TRBJ2-4; D is unresolved. V lost 6 bases, J lost 1 base, and 13 bases lay in between. Germline V gene data show CDR1 as LNHDA and CDR2 as SQIVND (reference sequence). The CDR3 covers 15 residues. The CDR3 region is CASSPWNVAKNIQYF. In DNA form, the CDR3 reads TGTGCCAGTAGCCCCTGGAATGTGGCCAAAAACATTCAGTACTTC.

V usage is TRBV14 and J usage is TRBJ1-1, with 8 bases lining up with TRBD1. V lost 1 base and J lost 5; bases outside the gene matches: 6. This CDR3 has 15 amino acids. Germline loops: CDR1 SGHDN, CDR2 FVKESK. This chain's CDR3 is CASSQGQGAETEAFF. In DNA, the CDR3 is TGTGCCAGCAGCCAAGGTCAGGGGGCGGAAACTGAAGCTTTCTTT.

CDR3 in amino acids: CASSARRGWGVDTQYF. CDR3 DNA sequence: TGTGCCAGCAGCGCTCGTCGGGGGTGGGGAGTAGATACGCAGTATTTT. This sequence joins TRBV3-1 and TRBJ2-3, with a weak D call TRBD2 (6 bases). V gave up 5 bases and J gave up 5 bases, with 20 bases separating them. Germline assignment: CDR1 LGHDT and CDR2 YNNKEL (reference sequence). This CDR3 is 16 amino acids long.

The gene calls are TRBV10-2 and TRBJ2-7; TRBD1 aligns across 9 bases. V shed 11 bases, J shed 5 bases, and the junction held 7 bases outside the gene matches. Germline V lookup: CDR1 WSHSY, CDR2 SAAADI. This CDR3 contains 12 residues. For the CDR3, the DNA is TGCGCCGCTAGGACAGGGGCCAACGAGCAGTACTTC. This sequence encodes CAARTGANEQYF.

This clonotype has only one observation. The rearrangement links TRBV10-3 to TRBJ1-2; 7 bases line up with TRBD1. The CDR3 is made up of 15 amino acids. Germline CDR1 is ENHRY and CDR2 is SYGVKD. Unmatched junction bases numbered 9, after V lost 3 bases and J lost 5 bases. DNA for the CDR3: TGTGCCATCAGTGACGTCCCCCCCAGGGGGTATGGCTACACCTTC. This translates into CAISDVPPRGYGYTF.

The chain links TRBV24-1 to TRBJ2-2; D unresolved. The CDR3 is 12 residues long. Per germline, CDR1 KGHDR and CDR2 SFDVKD. V lost 5 bases, J lost 4 bases, and 4 bases lay in between. The CDR3 bases are TGTGCCACCAGTGGTGGCACCGGGGAGCTGTTTTTT. It is translated as CATSGGTGELFF.

The rearrangement links TRBV5-6 to TRBJ2-5, with a possible D match to TRBD1 (5 bases). The germline V gene encodes CDR1 SGHDT and CDR2 YYEEEE. The V end lost 4 bases, the J end lost 0 bases, and 10 bases lay between the germline ends. The CDR3 runs to 14 residues. The CDR3 nucleotides read TGTGCCAGCAGCAGGACACTGAACCAAGAGACCCAGTACTTC. Translating gives CASSRTLNQETQYF.

The gene calls are TRBV20-1 and TRBJ1-6, with a possible D match to TRBD1 (6 bases). V dropped 3 bases and J dropped 3 bases, with 9 bases sitting between them. The CDR3 is 14 amino acids. CDR1 is DFQATT, CDR2 SNEGSKA, per germline (reference sequence). The CDR3 sequence is CSARGTSYNSPLHF. CDR3 DNA sequence: TGCAGTGCTAGGGGGACAAGCTATAATTCACCCCTCCACTTT.

The gene calls are TRBV6-6 and TRBJ1-2; TRBD1 aligns across 9 bases. This CDR3 comprises 14 residues. V trimming: 6 bases; J trimming: 8 bases; junction bases outside the gene matches: 10. CDR1 and CDR2 (germline): MNHNY, SVGAGI (reference sequence). CDR3: CASRSTGTGYGYTF. The CDR3 DNA sequence: TGTGCCAGCAGGTCCACCGGGACAGGGTACGGCTACACCTTC.

The V and J genes are TRBV28 and TRBJ1-2, with D tentatively TRBD1 (6 bases). The V end lost 7 bases, the J end lost 4 bases, and 16 bases lay between the germline ends. CDR1 and CDR2 from the germline V gene are MDHEN and SYDVKM. This CDR3 contains 14 residues. In nucleotides, the CDR3 is TGTGCCAGCAAAGGGGGGGCGCAGGGCTATGGCTACACCTTC. As protein: CASKGGAQGYGYTF.

V is TRBV30 and J is TRBJ1-2; a weak D match, TRBD1 (6 bases). The ends were cut back, 5 bases at V and 7 bases at J, with 20 bases in the middle. Germline values: CDR1 GTSNPN, CDR2 SVGIG (reference sequence). There are 14 residues in the CDR3. In nucleotides, the CDR3 is TGTGCCTGGGATGACAGGCCCGGTAGAGGTGGCTACACCTTC. It specifies CAWDDRPGRGGYTF.